Reported below is one T cell receptor beta chain. This clone was counted once. Its antigen specificity is not known. Nothing much larger sits one base from this clone, and base qualities are not available. The CDR3 runs 14 amino acids, cysteine and phenylalanine included. Of the read, only the CDR3 DNA is kept; its 42 bases are in frame from base 1. The trim is 1 base for V and 1 base for J, with a gap of 4 bases between the germline ends. Per the germline V gene (reference sequence), SEHNR is the CDR1 and FQNEAQ is the CDR2. This sample is drawn from a study of OX40 agonist ivuxolimab in advanced cancers. Regarding the study in general: Ivuxolimab, which targeted the costimulatory receptor OX40 (CD134), was an agonistic, fully human IgG2 monoclonal antibody. The monotherapy dose-escalation portion (N ≈ 52 patients) of the phase I ivuxolimab trial is reported in the paper. Among the 50 to 55 dose-escalation patients, around 19 had hepatocellular carcinoma, roughly 15 melanoma, 9 renal cell carcinoma and 9 head and neck cancer. In the dose-escalation cohort, 82.7% of patients were male, and the mean age was approximately 60 years, with a range of 23 to 79. Prior anti-PD-1, anti-PD-L1 or anti-CTLA-4 therapy was permitted, and checkpoint inhibitors had been received by 30% to 40% of dose-escalation patients. Intravenous ivuxolimab was administered to patients every 2 weeks at six dose levels: 0.01, 0.1, 0.3, 1.5, 3 and 10 mg/kg. Partial responses occurred in three dose-escalation patients, of whom one had hepatocellular carcinoma and two had cutaneous melanoma. Peripheral TCRbeta sequencing aimed to test whether ivuxolimab altered TCR sequence diversity and caused clonal T-cell expansion.

Patients with a history of autoimmune disease or receiving systemic immunosuppression were excluded from the trial. Peripheral blood for TCR sequencing was drawn from every dose cohort at baseline, at cycle 4 day 1 and at cycle 7 day 1. The samples were drawn from a first-in-human, open-label, multicenter phase I dose-escalation trial of ivuxolimab. Adults with locally advanced or metastatic head and neck squamous cell, hepatocellular, melanoma or renal cell carcinoma were enrolled in the trial. Before TCR sequencing, CD4+ T cells and CD8+ T cells were sorted from peripheral blood as separate populations. Genomic DNA was extracted from sorted cells for sequencing of the TCRbeta CDR3 region. The immunoSEQ Assay was used for sequencing of TCRbeta CDR3 regions. TCRdb's version of the immuneACCESS table is confined to in-frame rearrangements and falls short of the full clone set. An unresolved V gene accounts for under half of the shortfall where checked; the remainder is of unknown origin. This sample lists 89,000 or so clones; 88% were detected once. The leading ten clones occupy 0.65% to 0.95% of the sample.

The full study reports these points: After ivuxolimab, CD8+ T cells had more expanded clones than CD4+ T cells on average. In the 0.1-3.0 mg/kg groups, partial responders were among the patients with the lowest normalized peripheral clonal expansion, particularly in CD8+ T cells. At doses from 0.1 to 3.0 mg/kg, clonal expansion was seen in both CD4+ and CD8+ blood T cells between baseline and week 6. Low levels of normalized T-cell clonal expansion were also seen in some patients who did not respond. The antigen specificity of the clonally expanded peripheral T cells was not determined.

The sample was CD4+ or CD8+ T cells sorted from blood, taken in a trial of the OX40 agonist ivuxolimab. This receptor chain uses TRBV7-9 and TRBJ2-2; too little of a D gene remains to name it. The TCR originated in an adult with an advanced solid tumor such as melanoma, head and neck, liver or kidney cancer. The nucleotide sequence is given as TGTGCCAGCAGCTTAGATCAGAACACCGGGGAGCTGTTTTTT. The translation is CASSLDQNTGELFF.